What follows are 27 T cell receptor beta chains derived from one specimen sequenced in a study of CD8+ T cells in alopecia areata. Sequencing templates came from extracted RNA that was reverse transcribed into cDNA. Repertoires were generated with immunoSEQ multiplex PCR, while TCRdb's copy carries only in-frame clones and drops some. The profile shows 150,000 to 250,000 clones, 58% of them singletons. Treatment in this sample: oral pan-JAK inhibitor, 5-10 mg twice daily. Material: CD4+ T cells sorted from blood, obtained at week 24, from a patient treated with tofacitinib. These receptor sequences come from a human donor with alopecia areata.

In its sample, this clone was seen a few times. An end of the junction differs from the germline gene, which may be a read error. The chain couples TRBV11-1 to TRBJ2-7; D gene uncertain. From germline, CDR1 is SGHAT and CDR2 FQDESV (reference sequence). This CDR3 is built from 13 residues. The CDR3 loop reads CASSLRTDDAPTF. Here the CDR3 DNA reads TGTGCCAGCAGCTTAAGGACCGACGACGCCCCTACCTTC.

A few counts support this clone. CDR3 bases: TGCAGCGTAAGCGCATCACAGGGTTTGTTGTACGAGCAGTACTTC. It yields the protein CSVSASQGLLYEQYF. The rearrangement links TRBV29-1 to TRBJ2-7; weak D call: TRBD1 (6 bases). The V gene's germline CDR1 is SQVTM and CDR2 ANQGSEA. V gave up 6 bases and J gave up 4 bases, with 22 bases separating them. CDR3 length: 15 amino acids.

CDR3 sequence (DNA): TGTGCCAGCAGCCAAGTCTTCGCCGGTGGGCAGTACTTC. Translating gives CASSQVFAGGQYF. V and J are TRBV14 and TRBJ2-7; D is unresolved. From germline, CDR1 is SGHDN and CDR2 FVKESK. V was pared by 1 base and J by 9 bases, with 13 bases between. The CDR3 runs to 13 residues.

The J gene is TRBJ2-1, the V gene TRBV7-3; tentatively, D is TRBD1 (6 bases). The CDR3 is made up of 15 amino acids. V was clipped by 5 bases and J by 6 bases, with 17 bases between them. Germline V gene data show CDR1 as SGHTA and CDR2 as FQGTGA. Here the CDR3 reads CASSPQGARPNEQFF. The CDR3 DNA is TGTGCCAGCAGCCCACAGGGTGCTAGGCCCAATGAGCAGTTCTTC.

The rearrangement joins TRBV12-5 to TRBJ2-7; 7 bases map to TRBD1. V trimming: 1 base; J trimming: 6 bases; junction bases outside the gene matches: 3. Germline CDR1 is LGHNT and CDR2 is FRNRAP. This CDR3 has 13 amino acids. The CDR3 nucleotides are TGTGCTAGTGGTTTGGACCCAGGGGGCGAGCAGTACTTC. Protein sequence: CASGLDPGGEQYF.

The rearrangement links TRBV7-3 to TRBJ2-7, with D possibly TRBD1 on 5 matching bases. Germline V lookup: CDR1 SGHTA, CDR2 FQGTGA. CDR3 size: 13 residues. Trimming removed 4 bases at V and 4 bases at J, with 11 bases between. CDR3 sequence reads: CASSSAAGYEQYF. The CDR3 DNA is TGTGCCAGCAGCTCCGCGGCAGGGTACGAGCAGTACTTC.

V usage is TRBV23-1 and J usage is TRBJ2-7; TRBD1 agrees at 10 bases. TRBV23-1 is an open reading frame whose function is uncertain. With V trimmed by 6 bases and J by 1 base, 9 bases remained unmatched. CDR3 length equals 16 residues. The CDR3 nucleotides read TGCGCCAGCAGGAACCGACAGGGGGCTATTTCCTACGAGCAGTACTTC. Its translation is CASRNRQGAISYEQYF.

The chain combines TRBV10-3 with TRBJ2-7; possible D gene TRBD2, 5 bases. This CDR3 contains 17 residues. Germline assignment: CDR1 ENHRY and CDR2 SYGVKD. The V end was cut by 6 bases, the J end by 4 bases, with 25 bases between. CDR3 residues: CAISPIKTLLEGYEQYF. Written as DNA, the CDR3 is TGTGCCATCAGCCCGATAAAAACTCTTCTAGAGGGTTACGAGCAGTACTTC.

The chain employs TRBV23-1 and TRBJ1-1, with D perhaps TRBD1 (5 bases). TRBV23-1 qualifies as an ORF whose function is uncertain. This CDR3 spans 16 amino acids. The V gene lost 6 bases and the J gene lost 3 bases, with 20 bases spanning the gap. In nucleotides, the CDR3 is TGCGCCAGCAGACGTGATCGGGCTCCGGGGGACACTGAAGCTTTCTTT. Translation gives CASRRDRAPGDTEAFF.

This chain connects TRBV30 to TRBJ1-5, with D possibly matching TRBD1 (5 bases). The V gene's germline CDR1 is GTSNPN and CDR2 SVGIG (reference sequence). This CDR3 region has 17 residues. The V end was cut by 2 bases, the J end by 3 bases, with 20 bases between. CDR3 in DNA: TGTGCCTGGAGTCCCCGGGAGGGCGTAGGGGACAATCAGCCCCAGCATTTT. Protein sequence: CAWSPREGVGDNQPQHF. Full variable domain (outside the CDR3, taken from reference TRBV30 and TRBJ1-5): SQTIHQWPATLVQPVGSPLSLECTVEGTSNPNLYWYRQAAGRGLQLLFYSVGIGQISSEVPQNLSASRPQDRQFILSSKKLLLSDSGFYLCAWSPREGVGDNQPQHFGDGTRLSIL.

This clone was seen once. This chain uses TRBV7-2 with TRBJ2-3; TRBD1 might be the D (6 bases). The CDR3 runs 13 residues. The V and J ends lost 5 bases and 5 bases respectively, with 11 bases between them. Per germline, CDR1 SGHTA and CDR2 FQGNSA. The CDR3 spells CASSRNREDTQYF. The CDR3 coding sequence is TGTGCCAGCAGCCGCAACAGGGAAGATACGCAGTATTTT.

CDR3 sequence (DNA): TGTGCCAGCAGTCGTCAGAGGGGTTCCTATGGCTACACCTTC. Its protein product is CASSRQRGSYGYTF. The chain combines TRBV6-5 with TRBJ1-2, with a tentative D call TRBD1 (5 bases). Trimming pared 5 bases from V and 4 bases from J, leaving 14 bases between. Per germline, CDR1 MNHEY and CDR2 SVGAGI. CDR3 length: 14 residues.

The chain combines TRBV27 with TRBJ1-1; D is unresolved. Germline V CDR1 and CDR2: MNHEY, SMNVEV (reference sequence). V was pared by 3 bases and J by 4 bases, with 6 bases between. This CDR3 is built from 12 residues. The CDR3 sequence: CASSFRGTEAFF. The CDR3 DNA reads as TGTGCCAGCAGTTTCCGGGGCACTGAAGCTTTCTTT.

V is TRBV5-4 and J is TRBJ2-5; D is perhaps TRBD2 (5 bases). Trimming shortened V by 0 bases and J by 1 base, and 10 bases separated the two germline ends. This CDR3 comprises 15 residues. The V gene's germline CDR1 is SGHNT and CDR2 YYREEE (reference sequence). The CDR3 bases are TGTGCCAGCAGCTTGGGATCCGGACTCCAAGAGACCCAGTACTTC. It yields the protein CASSLGSGLQETQYF.

This clone was seen only once. The V call is TRBV5-1, the J call TRBJ2-5, with D possibly called TRBD1 or TRBD2 (5 bases each). The V end lost 2 bases, the J end lost 1 base, and 9 bases lay between the germline ends. Germline values: CDR1 SGHRS, CDR2 YFSETQ. This CDR3 has 14 amino acids. CDR3 nucleotide sequence: TGCGCCAGCAGCTTCGGGGACCCCCAAGAGACCCAGTACTTC. The encoded protein is CASSFGDPQETQYF.

This clone was seen a single time. The CDR3 DNA reads TGCAGCGTTGGAGGGGACACAAACTATGGCTACACCTTC. It translates to CSVGGDTNYGYTF. The rearrangement links TRBV29-1 to TRBJ1-2; D may be TRBD1 (6 bases). V lost 4 bases and J lost 2, with 11 bases in between. The CDR3 consists of 13 residues. Germline values: CDR1 SQVTM, CDR2 ANQGSEA.

The V call is TRBV7-9, the J call TRBJ2-7; either TRBD1 or TRBD2 may fit D (6 bases each). The CDR3 is 15 amino acids. The germline V gene has CDR1 SEHNR and CDR2 FQNEAQ (reference sequence). The ends were cut back, 2 bases at V and 4 bases at J, with 15 bases in the middle. CDR3 nucleotides: TGTGCCAGCAGCTTACCGGGGGCGCAAGGATACGAGCAGTACTTC. It translates to CASSLPGAQGYEQYF.

This clone was detected only a few times. The chain is built from TRBV29-1 and TRBJ1-1; D remains ambiguous. The CDR3 is 13 residues long. Trimming took off 4 bases at V and 1 base at J, with 10 bases between the two ends. Germline V gene lookup returns CDR1 SQVTM and CDR2 ANQGSEA. The CDR3 sequence is CSVAWGRNTEAFF. The CDR3 DNA reads as TGCAGCGTTGCGTGGGGAAGGAACACTGAAGCTTTCTTT.

The CDR3 DNA follows: TGTGCCAGCAGAGCCTATGCGGCGGACTCCTACGAGCAGTACTTC. Translation: CASRAYAADSYEQYF. The chain joins TRBV25-1 to TRBJ2-7; the D is unclear. In germline, CDR1 is MGHDK, CDR2 SYGVNS. CDR3 length: 15 amino acids. The V and J ends lost 6 bases and 0 bases respectively, with 15 bases between them.

This clone was seen only once. This CDR3 is CASSEGLAGTDTQYF. The CDR3 nucleotides are TGTGCCAGCAGCGAGGGGCTAGCGGGGACAGATACGCAGTATTTT. The genes are TRBV7-9 and TRBJ2-3, with 9 nucleotides matching TRBD2. V shed 5 bases, J shed 3 bases, and the junction held 6 bases outside the gene matches. CDR1 is SEHNR and CDR2 is FQNEAQ in the germline V gene (reference sequence). This CDR3 spans 15 amino acids.

Notes on this clone: Other DNA variants within this sample encode the same CDR3. The chain recombines TRBV7-2 with TRBJ2-4; TRBD2 is a possible D gene (5 bases). Germline V gene sequence: CDR1 SGHTA, CDR2 FQGNSA. V lost 1 base, J lost 2 bases, and 6 bases lay in between. This CDR3 has 14 amino acids. CDR3 protein: CASSLGGSKNIQYF. DNA for the CDR3: TGTGCCAGCAGCTTAGGAGGGTCCAAAAACATTCAGTACTTC.

The rearrangement links TRBV27 to TRBJ2-5, with TRBD2 as a possible D gene (6 bases). Germline CDR1 is MNHEY and CDR2 is SMNVEV (reference sequence). Trimming stripped 4 bases from V and 1 base from J, with 13 bases between. This CDR3 spans 15 amino acids. CDR3: CASSSIRGLQETQYF. The CDR3 DNA reads TGTGCCAGCAGTTCCATACGGGGACTCCAAGAGACCCAGTACTTC.

The genes are TRBV5-6 and TRBJ2-7; 12 nucleotides match TRBD1. Germline V lookup: CDR1 SGHDT, CDR2 YYEEEE. Trimming took 1 base from V and 5 from J; bases not matched to a gene: 4. The CDR3 covers 15 residues. In nucleotides, the CDR3 is TGTGCCAGCAGCTTGCCGGGACAGGGGGCCCACGAGCAGTACTTC. Its protein product is CASSLPGQGAHEQYF.

The chain has TRBV5-1 and TRBJ2-5; tentatively, D is TRBD2 (5 bases). V dropped 5 bases and J dropped 5 bases, with 7 bases sitting between them. There are 11 residues in the CDR3. Per germline, CDR1 SGHRS and CDR2 YFSETQ. This chain's CDR3 is CASREAETQYF. CDR3 coding DNA: TGCGCCAGCAGGGAGGCGGAGACCCAGTACTTC.

V is TRBV25-1 and J is TRBJ1-1; D not certain. Germline values: CDR1 MGHDK, CDR2 SYGVNS. V was clipped by 0 bases and J by 7 bases, with 3 bases between them. The CDR3 length is 11 residues. The CDR3 sequence is CASSEYYEAFF. The CDR3 nucleotides read TGTGCCAGCAGTGAATACTATGAAGCTTTCTTT. Combining the CDR3 with reference TRBV25-1 and TRBJ1-1 gives the whole variable domain EADIYQTPRYLVIGTGKKITLECSQTMGHDKMYWYQQDPGMELHLIHYSYGVNSTEKGDLSSESTVSRIRTEHFPLTLESARPSHTSQYLCASSEYYEAFFGQGTRLTVV.

This chain links TRBV4-3 with TRBJ1-2, with D possibly being TRBD1 (6 bases). The CDR3 has 15 residues. Germline assignment: CDR1 LGHNA and CDR2 YSLEER. V shed 3 bases and J shed 8 bases, with 19 bases lying between them. CDR3 sequence: CASSQSSGVFHGYTF. The CDR3 nucleotides read TGCGCCAGCAGCCAGAGCTCAGGGGTCTTTCACGGCTACACCTTC.

As to this clone: The same CDR3 arises from other DNA sequences in this sample as well. The rearrangement links TRBV20-1 to TRBJ2-1, with 8 bases fitting TRBD2. This CDR3 spans 11 amino acids. The trim removed 5 bases at V and 7 bases at J, leaving 1 base unmatched. The germline gives CDR1 DFQATT, CDR2 SNEGSKA (reference sequence). CDR3 in DNA: TGCAGTGCTGCTAGCGGGAATGAGCAGTTCTTC. It is translated as CSAASGNEQFF.